Only one count was recorded for the clone carrying this T cell receptor (beta chain). Germline CDR1 is SNHLY and CDR2 is FYNNEI. Between the trimmed V and J ends, which lost 5 bases and 8 bases, there was a span of 10 bases. This CDR3 spans 12 amino acids. This specimen belongs to a study of human T cells and chemical hapten exposure. This sample's time point: patch test 1, 2 weeks after DPC sensitization. The treatment here: therapeutic diphenylcyclopropenone sensitization with weekly scalp DPC. Attachment of unique molecular identifiers to individual cDNA molecules was performed in the library. Per the study methods: TCR counts had a median of around 94,000 per sample and spanned 23,224 to 690,600. TCRdb itself ran the RACE reads through MiXCR, one entry per CDR3 protein. The V and J calls and clone size come from TCRdb's table, not from the authors' own analysis. The data contain nearly 350,000 distinct CDR3 sequences, around 7% of them singletons.

The chain uses TRBV2 and TRBJ1-5; no clear D. This TCR derives from a woman between 18 and 29 years old with alopecia areata. Some clones in this sample may be carry-over from other donors' samples. Material: whole blood, obtained in connection with sensitization to the hapten diphenylcyclopropenone (DPC). CDR3 nucleotide sequence: TGTGCCAGCAGTCCGGACCGGGAGCCCCAGCATTTT. It specifies CASSPDREPQHF.